These 13 T cell receptor beta chains originate from one sample sequenced in a study of blood T cells in healthy people across ages (dated by TCRdb to about 2015). Receptor amplification or capture employed 5' RACE. Reads for this sample came from an Illumina HiSeq 2500. A second PCR of roughly 6 to 11 cycles was run with a J-beta primer mix and a sample-barcoded 5' primer. TCRdb trimmed public reads at Q25 via fastp, called clones via MiXCR and kept in-frame beta chains. Every distinct CDR3 protein forms one entry, paired with its most common genes and DNA. The sample table records roughly 930,000 distinct CDR3 sequences; roughly 50% of these occur just once. Together, the top ten hold around 15% of the sample. The sample was blood. These receptors originate from a man aged 25 to 40 in good health.

This clonotype has only a few counts. The chain uses TRBV2 and TRBJ1-1, with 8 bases lining up with TRBD1. The CDR3 is 13 residues long. Germline-derived CDR1 and CDR2 are SNHLY and FYNNEI. After removal of 6 bases from V and 4 bases from J, the junction contained 4 bases not matched to a gene. Here the CDR3 reads CASRDRVGTEAFF. In DNA form, the CDR3 reads TGTGCCAGCAGGGACAGGGTGGGCACTGAAGCTTTCTTT.

The chain carries TRBV5-5 and TRBJ2-5; TRBD1 is a possible D gene (6 bases). Near its end, the DNA agrees better with TRBJ2-7, so the J call may be wrong. The germline CDR1 and CDR2 sequences are SGHKS and YYEKEE (reference sequence). The CDR3 runs to 13 residues. The CDR3 region has the DNA TGTGCCAGCAGCCAACAGGGCGCTTACGAGCAGTACTTC. Amino acid sequence: CASSQQGAYEQYF.

In its sample, this clonotype was seen a few times. The chain links TRBV6-5 to TRBJ2-3, with TRBD1 as a possible D gene (6 bases). This CDR3 has 13 residues. Germline loops: CDR1 MNHEY, CDR2 SVGAGI. V lost 6 bases and J 6 bases, leaving 13 bases between the germline ends. DNA of the CDR3: TGTGCCAGCAGCATCAATCAGGGGGATACGCAGTATTTT. Its translation is CASSINQGDTQYF.

This chain uses TRBV29-1 with TRBJ2-5, with D perhaps TRBD1 or TRBD2 (5 bases each). The end of the DNA is better explained by TRBJ2-7, so the J call may be wrong. The CDR3 is made up of 14 amino acids. Germline lookup yields CDR1 SQVTM and CDR2 ANQGSEA. The CDR3 protein is CSVLEGSNSYEQYF. The CDR3 nucleotides read TGCAGCGTTCTCGAGGGGAGCAACTCCTACGAGCAGTACTTC.

In nucleotides, the CDR3 is TGTGCCAGCAGCTCCCGTCCCGGGACAGGTTTGAGCTCTGGGGCCAACGTCCTGACTTTC. Encoded protein: CASSSRPGTGLSSGANVLTF. V gene TRBV7-3 combines with J gene TRBJ2-6; 8 nucleotides align to TRBD1. This CDR3 spans 20 amino acids. The junction had 14 bases not matched to a gene; V was cut back by 4 bases and J by 0 bases. The germline gives CDR1 SGHTA, CDR2 FQGTGA.

The V call is TRBV7-2, the J call TRBJ2-2, with D possibly TRBD1 on 6 matching bases. There are 16 residues in the CDR3. V lost 1 base and J lost 7, with 16 bases in between. Germline V gene lookup returns CDR1 SGHTA and CDR2 FQGNSA. CDR3 residues: CASSLVRLPQGGELFF. As DNA, the CDR3 is TGTGCCAGCAGCTTAGTCCGCCTACCACAGGGCGGGGAGCTGTTTTTT.

The V gene is TRBV11-2, the J gene TRBJ2-5; 9 bases map to TRBD2. Germline-derived CDR1 and CDR2 are SGHAT and FQNNGV. CDR3 length equals 15 residues. V was pared by 1 base and J by 5 bases, with 5 bases of the junction left unmatched. This chain's CDR3 is CASSLALAGGETQYF. CDR3 sequence (DNA): TGTGCCAGCAGCTTAGCCTTGGCGGGGGGGGAGACCCAGTACTTC.

The chain combines TRBV14 with TRBJ2-3, with unresolved D. The CDR3 contains 13 residues. The germline gives CDR1 SGHDN, CDR2 FVKESK. V was trimmed by 4 bases and J by 6 bases, leaving 11 bases between them. The CDR3, as DNA: TGTGCCAGCAGCCCCCTCGGTGTGGATACGCAGTATTTT. As protein: CASSPLGVDTQYF.

The CDR3 region has the DNA TGCAGCGTTGCAGATTGGTCCTACGAGCAGTACTTC. Translating gives CSVADWSYEQYF. The genes are TRBV29-1 and TRBJ2-7; D not certain. The V gene's germline CDR1 is SQVTM and CDR2 ANQGSEA. V shed 4 bases and J shed 1 base, with 8 bases lying between them. The CDR3 has 12 residues.

J is TRBJ2-2 and V is TRBV5-1, with D possibly being TRBD1 or TRBD2 (5 bases each). The V gene's germline CDR1 is SGHRS and CDR2 YFSETQ. CDR3 length: 17 amino acids. The germline V and J ends were trimmed by 0 bases and 4 bases, with 16 bases remaining between them. CDR3 coding DNA: TGCGCCAGCAGCTTGGCCGGGACCTCTGCGGGCACCGGGGAGCTGTTTTTT. Encoded protein: CASSLAGTSAGTGELFF.

The sample holds many counts of this clonotype. The chain links TRBV6-6 to TRBJ2-3; D may match TRBD1 or TRBD2 (6 bases each). The ends were cut back, 6 bases at V and 6 bases at J, with 10 bases in the middle. The length of the CDR3 is 12 residues. CDR1 is MNHNY, CDR2 SVGAGI, per germline (reference sequence). Here the CDR3 reads CASSTGRDTQYF. The CDR3 nucleotides read TGTGCCAGCAGCACAGGGAGGGATACGCAGTATTTT.

The J gene is TRBJ2-3, the V gene TRBV6-6; TRBD2 matches 9 bases. Germline CDR1 MNHNY, CDR2 SVGAGI (reference sequence). Germline trimming cut 2 bases from V and 2 bases from J; bases unmatched to any gene: 2. CDR3 length: 15 amino acids. Here the CDR3 reads CASSYGGLATDTQYF. In DNA, the CDR3 is TGTGCCAGCAGTTACGGGGGACTAGCCACAGATACGCAGTATTTT.

This clonotype is a singleton in its sample. This chain joins TRBV4-1 and TRBJ2-1; 12 nucleotides line up with TRBD1. The junction had 8 bases not matched to a gene; V was cut back by 4 bases and J by 7 bases. This CDR3 spans 16 amino acids. The germline gives CDR1 MGHRA, CDR2 YSYEKL. This CDR3 reads CASSRSGTGGFNEQFF. The CDR3 DNA follows: TGCGCCAGCAGCCGTTCCGGGACAGGGGGCTTTAATGAGCAGTTCTTC.